This TCR beta chain was documented in a study of Graves' ophthalmopathy and Graves' hyperthyroidism. Study-wide context: The blood sample was drawn at first diagnosis and before any treatment. The study, taken as a whole, reports: Using 13 signatures, a model distinguished ophthalmopathy from stable hyperthyroidism, reaching around 90% sensitivity and about 81% specificity.

Germline V lookup: CDR1 MNHEY, CDR2 SVGAGI. After removal of 4 bases from V and 4 bases from J, the junction contained 7 bases not matched to a gene. There are 15 residues in the CDR3. Hyperthyroidism patients were newly diagnosed, under 2 months' duration, aged 18 to 65. Orbital computed tomography, thyroid ultrasound, TRAb, serum thyroxine and clinical symptoms formed the basis of diagnosis. As regards this clonotype: Its antigen is still unknown.

Beta-chain TCR CDR3 regions were amplified from RNA transcripts. In the first round, RT-PCR was carried out with HTBI primers, and a multiplex PCR formed the second round. TCRdb reanalysed the multiplex PCR reads using MiXCR and keeps one entry per CDR3 protein. The sample gives roughly 610,000 distinct CDR3 sequences, 20% to 25% of which show up once; approximately 7% is in the top ten. The genes are TRBV6-5 and TRBJ2-7; TRBD1 matches 10 bases. This receptor was obtained from a woman younger than 35 with stable Graves' hyperthyroidism. Some clones in this sample may be carry-over from other donors' samples. The sequencing input was peripheral blood. The CDR3 protein is CASSLPGTGAYEQYF. DNA for the CDR3: TGTGCCAGCAGTTTACCCGGGACAGGGGCTTACGAGCAGTACTTC.